This entry features one T cell receptor beta chain sequence. The source of the sample is a study of cytotoxic CD8 clonotypes in ibrutinib-treated CLL. Method: immunoSEQ multiplex PCR; TCRdb's copy keeps in-frame clones and lacks some. The sample comprises some 120,000 clones, approximately 58% of which are singletons, and approximately 35% rests with the top ten. This CDR3 has 14 residues. Germline CDR1 and CDR2: GTSNPN and SVGIG (reference sequence). The V gene end was trimmed by 3 bases and the J gene end by 8 bases; junction bases not matched to a gene: 10. This sample comprised PBMCs, obtained after 24 months of ibrutinib treatment. The rearrangement uses TRBV30 and TRBJ2-7, with 10 positions matching TRBD1. This TCR derives from a human donor with chronic lymphocytic leukemia. CDR3 in amino acids: CAWSPLRQGAQQYF. DNA for the CDR3: TGTGCCTGGAGCCCCCTCCGACAGGGGGCGCAGCAGTACTTC.